The sequence of this T cell receptor beta chain was determined in a study of OX40 agonist ivuxolimab in advanced cancers. Study details: Across the patients, intravenous ivuxolimab was delivered every 2 weeks at 0.01 to 10 mg/kg. Patients were under 90% male with ages about 23 to 79, mean 60.

Per germline, CDR1 MNHEY and CDR2 SMNVEV (reference sequence). V was pared by 7 bases and J by 6 bases, with 18 bases between. CDR3 length: 14 amino acids. Clones were sequenced by immunoSEQ multiplex PCR, and TCRdb holds only the in-frame ones, with some missing. The table lists around 72,000 clones, 80% to 90% of them singletons. Points on this clone: Its antigen is unknown.

Findings and caveats of the study: The CD4+ and CD8+ T cells in the blood had expanded clonally by week 6 at 0.1 to 3.0 mg/kg.

The sample in question was CD4+ or CD8+ T cells sorted from blood, obtained in a trial of the OX40 agonist ivuxolimab. This chain links TRBV27 with TRBJ1-1; a possible D gene is TRBD1 (5 bases). This receptor was identified in an adult with an advanced solid tumor such as melanoma, head and neck, liver or kidney cancer. CDR3 sequence reads: CASTQGVEGAEAFF. The CDR3 DNA follows: TGTGCCAGCACCCAAGGGGTGGAGGGCGCTGAAGCTTTCTTT.